This T cell receptor beta chain was observed in a study of shared clonotypes between healthy human individuals. The wider study: Researchers drew samples from two women and three men aged 18 to 49.

The V gene's germline CDR1 is MNHEY and CDR2 SVGAGI. This CDR3 has 15 residues. The V and J ends lost 0 bases and 6 bases, in that order; junction bases with no gene match: 5. Clones were read by immunoSEQ multiplex PCR, and TCRdb kept only the in-frame ones, dropping some. The sample has 2,500,000 or so clones, 85% to 95% seen once. This chain uses TRBV6-5 with TRBJ2-3, with 8 bases lining up with TRBD2. This TCR was sampled from a man aged 18-30 years in good health. Some clones in this sample may be carry-over from other donors' samples. The sequencing sample was made of naive CD4+ T cells from PBMCs. This sample's subset: CD45RA+ positively selected. For the CDR3, the DNA is TGTGCCAGCAGTTACTCGGGGCGGGAGGCCGATACGCAGTATTTT. Its protein product is CASSYSGREADTQYF.